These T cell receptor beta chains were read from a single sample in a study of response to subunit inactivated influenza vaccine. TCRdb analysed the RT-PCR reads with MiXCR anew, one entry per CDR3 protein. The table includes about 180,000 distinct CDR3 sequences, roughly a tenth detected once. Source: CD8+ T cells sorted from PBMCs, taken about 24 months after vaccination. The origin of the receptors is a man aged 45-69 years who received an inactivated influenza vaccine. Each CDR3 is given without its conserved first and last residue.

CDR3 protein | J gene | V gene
ASSRGTSSTDTQY | TRBJ2-3 | TRBV2
ASSLDGYNEQF | TRBJ2-1 | TRBV5-1
ASSYIDNEQF | TRBJ2-1 | TRBV6-2/TRBV6-3
ASGGPRKEQF | TRBJ2-1 | TRBV7-9
SAEPGDRPDTQY | TRBJ2-3 | TRBV20-1
ASSVWDSSYNEQF | TRBJ2-1 | TRBV9
ASGPQADTQY | TRBJ2-3 | TRBV5-1
ASSLGSHEQY | TRBJ2-7 | TRBV7-9
ASSLRVTSGAYEQY | TRBJ2-7 | TRBV27
ASSVDLAGQETQY | TRBJ2-5 | TRBV9
ASSQRTDGNEQF | TRBJ2-1 | TRBV27
ASTTSGSYEQY | TRBJ2-7 | TRBV28
ASSHTGDTGELF | TRBJ2-2 | TRBV4-1
ASTRRAVQGGQGVKLGETQY | TRBJ2-5 | TRBV25-1